This TCR beta chain was identified in a study of blood T cell repertoires in COVID-19 (dated by TCRdb to the early 2020s). At the level of the whole study: Collaborator samples came from the United States, Italy and Spain and covered acute and convalescent phases of COVID-19. The material from the prospective study consisted of cDNA or gDNA derived from T cells, B-cell-depleted T cells, or PBMCs. Subjects who had been exposed to COVID-19, were actively infected with it, or had recovered from it provided the deeply sampled blood TCRbeta repertoires that made up the dataset. The repertoires were released in a freely available public database meant as a resource for research on the immune response to SARS-CoV-2. Samples were obtained from the ongoing ImmuneRACE study (first 160 participants) and from about 1,300 subjects provided by 6 global collaborators. Nearly every sample came with metadata listing a de-identified subject ID, COVID-19 status, age in years and sex. Where available, HLA class I and class II types were taken from metadata supplied by the sample provider and were not determined by assay-based typing.

Here is what the overall study found, with its caveats: The amount of clinical and demographic metadata varied by source and participant and was provided uncurated.

Collaborating institutions collected whole blood in K2EDTA tubes following their own protocols. For TCRbeta analysis, collaborator samples were shipped as frozen whole blood, as isolated PBMCs, or as DNA extracted from either sample type. TCRbeta CDR3 regions were amplified from genomic DNA using the immunoSEQ Assay, a bias-controlled multiplex PCR. Concerning the study's data processing: Within the assay, amplification of reference gene primers was used to estimate how many nucleated cells each sample contained. To quantify the absolute abundance of each unique TCRbeta CDR3 rearrangement, sequence reads were collapsed and filtered. For each sample, productive Simpson clonality was calculated as the square root of Simpson's diversity index across productive rearrangements. This is the immuneACCESS table as TCRdb keeps it, with only in-frame sequences that have V and J called. A part of the clones is gone; compared with another copy, unresolved V genes explain less than half, and the rest is unexplained. D and trimming were read from the DNA, whereas the V and J calls and clone size are those reported in that table. The sample yields some 390,000 clones; around nine tenths were counted once. Roughly 3.1% of the sample is taken by the ten largest.

The CDR3 starts with the cysteine, ends with the phenylalanine, and has 16 residues. Just CDR3 DNA is preserved here, 48 bases in frame from base 1. CDR1 and CDR2, looked up from the germline V gene (reference sequence), are LGHDT and YNNKEL. V trim: 4 bases; J trim: 2 bases; unmatched bases: 2. A word on this clone: Which antigen it targets is not known. There are no base qualities to consult, and no much larger clone falls within one base.

What was sequenced was peripheral blood. The rearrangement combines TRBV3-1 (or the pseudogene TRBV3-2) with TRBJ2-3; 14 central bases correspond to TRBD2. The sequence was obtained from a human donor in a cohort sampled during active COVID-19. The sequenced DNA: TGTGCCAGCAGCCTGACTAGCGGGAGGGTCACAGATACGCAGTATTTT. The translation is CASSLTSGRVTDTQYF.